Listed here is a single TCR beta chain. Its antigen remains unknown. The source of the sample is a study of T cell responses to AZD1222 COVID-19 vaccine. Study-wide context: Both about-4-week and about-12-week second-dose recipients were combined.

Libraries were prepared by immunoSEQ multiplex PCR; TCRdb keeps only in-frame clonotypes and omits some of them. The sample carries approximately 100,000 clones, roughly 86% recorded once. The study, taken as a whole, reports: Just 5 to 7 people given AZD1222 tested seropositive at baseline. Reports indicate that nearly half of spike-specific TCRs are directed at unmutated variant regions. Spike-specific TCR depth and breadth grew after two AZD1222 doses.

The material was peripheral blood, obtained on day 0 of AZD1222 vaccination. This TCR was recovered from an adult in good health.

The DNA for the CDR3 is TGTGCCAGCAGCTTAGGATGGAGTAGCGGGGAGCTGTTTTTT. Amino acid sequence: CASSLGWSSGELFF. The V and J genes are TRBV11-3 and TRBJ2-2, with D uncertain. V was cut by 1 base and J by 7 bases, with 10 bases left in between. Germline V gene data show CDR1 as SGHNT and CDR2 as YENEEA. The CDR3 loop spans 14 amino acids.